The 2 T cell receptor beta chains presented below share a single source sample, sequenced in a study of T-cell reconstitution after alpha-beta-depleted transplantation in children. A library of TCRbeta sequences, prepared with unique molecular identifiers, was generated. TCRdb independently ran MiXCR on the PCR reads; one entry per CDR3 protein. The repertoire holds over 200,000 distinct CDR3 sequences, with approximately 10% as singletons. The specimen was PBMCs, collected before TCRalphabeta/CD19-depleted stem cell transplant. These receptors all stem from a child less than two years old with acute myeloid leukemia, due to receive a stem cell transplant.

This clonotype was counted many times. J is TRBJ2-1 and V is TRBV4-2; D uncertain. Germline V CDR1 and CDR2: LGHNA, YNFKEQ. The V gene lost 4 bases and the J gene lost 0 bases, with 7 bases spanning the gap. The CDR3 has 14 amino acids. CDR3 nucleotide sequence: TGTGCCAGCAGCCCTGCGCCCTCCTACAATGAGCAGTTCTTC. Amino acid sequence: CASSPAPSYNEQFF.

Worth noting for this clonotype: It may be a read error: a sequence one base away is much more abundant. The genes are TRBV2 and TRBJ2-2; D not resolved. The germline V and J ends were trimmed by 1 base and 3 bases, with 9 bases remaining between them. Looked up from germline, CDR1 is SNHLY and CDR2 is FYNNEI. The CDR3 is 15 amino acids. Here the CDR3 DNA reads TGTGCCAGCAGTGAAGTCCCCGAGGACACCGGGGAGCTGTTTTTT. Its translation is CASSEVPEDTGELFF. The entire variable domain, with the rest obtained from reference TRBV2 and TRBJ2-2, is as follows: EPEVTQTPSHQVTQMGQEVILRCVPISNHLYFYWYRQILGQKVEFLVSFYNNEISEKSEIFDDQFSVERPDGSNFTLKIRSTKLEDSAMYFCASSEVPEDTGELFFGEGSRLTVL.